The entry that follows covers one T cell receptor (beta chain) sequence. These data originate in a study of CD8 T cells in Susac syndrome. Across the study: Among the Susac syndrome patients sequenced, 5 or 6 had active disease and about eight were in remission. At the time of blood draw, patients with Susac syndrome were therapy-naive, receiving corticosteroids, or receiving intravenous immunoglobulin alone.

There are 15 residues in the CDR3. Germline lookup yields CDR1 SQVTM and CDR2 ANQGSEA. J gave up 10 bases and V 6 bases, and 11 bases lay outside the gene matches. Random hexamers primed reverse transcription of about 0.45 to 1 ug RNA. Amplification of the TCR beta CDR3 was carried out by immunoSEQ multiplex PCR, which spanned a total of 54 Vbeta and 13 Jbeta segments. One entry per CDR3 protein results from TCRdb running MiXCR on the immunoSEQ multiplex PCR reads. The data contain 95,000 to 150,000 distinct CDR3 sequences, roughly 95% of them singletons. In contrast to the negatively isolated CD8+ and CD4+ T cells, TEMRA cells were FACS-enriched.

This sequence joins TRBV29-1 and TRBJ2-1; TRBD2 agrees at 14 bases. This TCR came from a human donor with Susac syndrome. The sample comprised CD4+ T cells from PBMCs. CDR3 in DNA: TGCAGCGTCCAGCGGACTAGCGGGAGGAACCGGGAGCAGTTCTTC. Encoded protein: CSVQRTSGRNREQFF.